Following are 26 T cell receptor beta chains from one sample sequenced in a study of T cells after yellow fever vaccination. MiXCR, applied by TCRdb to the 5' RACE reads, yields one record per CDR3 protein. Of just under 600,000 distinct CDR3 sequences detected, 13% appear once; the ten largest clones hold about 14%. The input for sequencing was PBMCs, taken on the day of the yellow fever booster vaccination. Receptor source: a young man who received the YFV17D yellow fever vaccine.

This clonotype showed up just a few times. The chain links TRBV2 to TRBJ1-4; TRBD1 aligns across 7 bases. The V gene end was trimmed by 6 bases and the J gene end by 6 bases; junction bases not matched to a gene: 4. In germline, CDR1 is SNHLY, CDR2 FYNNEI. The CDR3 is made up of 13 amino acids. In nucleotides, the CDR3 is TGTGCCAGCAGGAGGGGGCCGGATGAAAAACTGTTTTTT. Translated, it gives CASRRGPDEKLFF. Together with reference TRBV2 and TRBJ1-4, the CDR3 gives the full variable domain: EPEVTQTPSHQVTQMGQEVILRCVPISNHLYFYWYRQILGQKVEFLVSFYNNEISEKSEIFDDQFSVERPDGSNFTLKIRSTKLEDSAMYFCASRRGPDEKLFFGSGTQLSVL.

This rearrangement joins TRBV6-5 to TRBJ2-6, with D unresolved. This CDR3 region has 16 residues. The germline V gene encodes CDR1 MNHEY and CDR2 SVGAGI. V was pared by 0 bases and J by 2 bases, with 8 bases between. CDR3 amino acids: CASSYSTSAGANVLTF. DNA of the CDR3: TGTGCCAGCAGTTACTCGACGTCAGCTGGGGCCAACGTCCTGACTTTC.

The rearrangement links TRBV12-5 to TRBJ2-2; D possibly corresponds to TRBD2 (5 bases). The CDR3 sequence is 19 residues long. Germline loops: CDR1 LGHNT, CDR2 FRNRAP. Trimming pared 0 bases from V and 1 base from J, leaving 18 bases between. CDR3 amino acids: CASGLVKGDSQKNTGELFF. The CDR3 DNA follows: TGTGCTAGTGGTTTGGTAAAGGGAGACTCCCAGAAGAACACCGGGGAGCTGTTTTTT.

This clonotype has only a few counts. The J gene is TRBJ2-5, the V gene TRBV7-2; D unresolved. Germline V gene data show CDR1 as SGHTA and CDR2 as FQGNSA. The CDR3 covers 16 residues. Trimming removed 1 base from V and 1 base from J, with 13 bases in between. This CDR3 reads CASSLDGRISQETQYF. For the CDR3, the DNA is TGTGCCAGCAGCTTAGATGGACGGATCAGCCAAGAGACCCAGTACTTC.

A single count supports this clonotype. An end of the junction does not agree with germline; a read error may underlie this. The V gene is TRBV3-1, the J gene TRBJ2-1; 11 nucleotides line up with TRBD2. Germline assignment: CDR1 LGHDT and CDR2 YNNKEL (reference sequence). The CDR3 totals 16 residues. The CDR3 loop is CVSSQGGLAGGNEQFF. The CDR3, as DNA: TGTGTCAGCAGCCAAGGTGGTCTAGCGGGAGGTAATGAGCAGTTCTTC.

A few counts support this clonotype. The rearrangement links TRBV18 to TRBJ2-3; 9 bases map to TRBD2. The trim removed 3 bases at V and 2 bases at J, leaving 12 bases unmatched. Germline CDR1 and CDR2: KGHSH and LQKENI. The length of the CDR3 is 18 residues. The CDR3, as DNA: TGTGCCAGCTCACCCGTAGTCGCGGGAGGGCCTCTCACAGATACGCAGTATTTT. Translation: CASSPVVAGGPLTDTQYF.

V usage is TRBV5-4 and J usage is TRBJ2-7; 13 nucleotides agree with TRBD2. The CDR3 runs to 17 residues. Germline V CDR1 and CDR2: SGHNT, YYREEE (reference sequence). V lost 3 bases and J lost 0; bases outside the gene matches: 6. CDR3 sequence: CASSSTSGRFSSYEQYF. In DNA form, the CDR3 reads TGTGCCAGCAGCTCGACTAGCGGGAGGTTTAGCTCCTACGAGCAGTACTTC.

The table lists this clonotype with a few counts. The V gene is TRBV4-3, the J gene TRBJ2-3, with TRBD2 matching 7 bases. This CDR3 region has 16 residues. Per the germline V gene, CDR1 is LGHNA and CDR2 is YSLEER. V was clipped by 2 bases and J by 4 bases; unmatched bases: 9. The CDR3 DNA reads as TGCGCCAGCAGCCAACTTCGCGGGAGCGAACCAGATACGCAGTATTTT. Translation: CASSQLRGSEPDTQYF.

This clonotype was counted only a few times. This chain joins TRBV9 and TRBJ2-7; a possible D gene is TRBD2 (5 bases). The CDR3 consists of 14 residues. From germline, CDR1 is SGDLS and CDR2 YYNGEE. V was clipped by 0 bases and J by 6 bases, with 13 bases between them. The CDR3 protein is CASSVGPSLSEQYF. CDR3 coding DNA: TGTGCCAGCAGCGTAGGCCCTAGCTTATCCGAGCAGTACTTC.

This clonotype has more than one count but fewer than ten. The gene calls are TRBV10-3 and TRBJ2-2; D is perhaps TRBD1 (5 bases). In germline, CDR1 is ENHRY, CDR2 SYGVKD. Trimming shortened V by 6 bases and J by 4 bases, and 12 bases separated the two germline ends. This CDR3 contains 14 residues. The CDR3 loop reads CAISRTGFTGELFF. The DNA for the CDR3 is TGTGCCATCAGCCGTACAGGTTTCACCGGGGAGCTGTTTTTT.

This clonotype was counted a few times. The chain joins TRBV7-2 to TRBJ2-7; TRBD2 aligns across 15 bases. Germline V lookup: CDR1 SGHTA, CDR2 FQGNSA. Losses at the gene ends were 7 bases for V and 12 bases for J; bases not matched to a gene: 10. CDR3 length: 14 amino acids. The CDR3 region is CASTPGLAGGGVYF. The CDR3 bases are TGTGCCAGCACCCCGGGACTAGCGGGAGGCGGCGTGTACTTC.

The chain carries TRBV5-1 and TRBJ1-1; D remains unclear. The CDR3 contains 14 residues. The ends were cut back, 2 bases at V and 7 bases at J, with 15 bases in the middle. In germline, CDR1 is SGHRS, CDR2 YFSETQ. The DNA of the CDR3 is TGCGCCAGCAGCTTCGAGATCGCAGTGGGTGAAGCTTTCTTT. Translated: CASSFEIAVGEAFF.

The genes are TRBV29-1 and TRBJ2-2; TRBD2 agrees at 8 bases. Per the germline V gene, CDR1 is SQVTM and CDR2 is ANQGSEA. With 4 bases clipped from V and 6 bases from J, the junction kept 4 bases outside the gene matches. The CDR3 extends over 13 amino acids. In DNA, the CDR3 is TGCAGCGTTGGAGTAGCGGGGTCCGGGGAGCTGTTTTTT. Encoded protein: CSVGVAGSGELFF.

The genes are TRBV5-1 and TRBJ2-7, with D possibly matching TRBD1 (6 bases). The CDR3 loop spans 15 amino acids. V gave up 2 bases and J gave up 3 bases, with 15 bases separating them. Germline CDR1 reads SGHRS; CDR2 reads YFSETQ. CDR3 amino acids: CASSLPRDTNYEQYF. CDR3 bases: TGCGCCAGCAGCTTACCTCGGGACACGAACTACGAGCAGTACTTC. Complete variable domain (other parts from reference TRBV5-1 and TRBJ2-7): KAGVTQTPRYLIKTRGQQVTLSCSPISGHRSVSWYQQTPGQGLQFLFEYFSETQRNKGNFPGRFSGRQFSNSRSEMNVSTLELGDSALYLCASSLPRDTNYEQYFGPGTRLTVT.

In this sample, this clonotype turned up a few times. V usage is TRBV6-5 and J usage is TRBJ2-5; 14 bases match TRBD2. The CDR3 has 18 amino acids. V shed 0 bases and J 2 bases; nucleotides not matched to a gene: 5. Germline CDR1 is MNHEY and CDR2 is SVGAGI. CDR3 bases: TGTGCCAGCAGTTACTCGAAGACTAGCGGGAGGGCTCAAGAGACCCAGTACTTC. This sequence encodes CASSYSKTSGRAQETQYF.

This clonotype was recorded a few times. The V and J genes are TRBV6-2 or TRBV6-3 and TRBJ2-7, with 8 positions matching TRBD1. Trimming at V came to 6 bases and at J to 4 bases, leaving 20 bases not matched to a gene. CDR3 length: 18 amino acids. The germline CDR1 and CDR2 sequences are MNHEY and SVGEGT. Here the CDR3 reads CASSDTGAPGQDPYEQYF. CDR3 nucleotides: TGTGCCAGCAGCGATACAGGGGCCCCGGGACAGGACCCTTACGAGCAGTACTTC.

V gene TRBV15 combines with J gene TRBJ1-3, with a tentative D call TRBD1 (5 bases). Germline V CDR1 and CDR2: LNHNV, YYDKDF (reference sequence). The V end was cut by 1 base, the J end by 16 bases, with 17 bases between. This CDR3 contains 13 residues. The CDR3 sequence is CATSRGFTEGLYF. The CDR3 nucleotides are TGTGCCACCAGCAGAGGTTTCACGGAGGGGCTCTATTTT.

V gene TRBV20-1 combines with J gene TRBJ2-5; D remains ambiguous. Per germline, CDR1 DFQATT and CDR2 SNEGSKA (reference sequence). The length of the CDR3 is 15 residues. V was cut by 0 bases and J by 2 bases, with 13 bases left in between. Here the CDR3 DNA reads TGCAGTGCTAGAGATCCGGTGCGACGGCAAGAGACCCAGTACTTC. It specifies CSARDPVRRQETQYF.

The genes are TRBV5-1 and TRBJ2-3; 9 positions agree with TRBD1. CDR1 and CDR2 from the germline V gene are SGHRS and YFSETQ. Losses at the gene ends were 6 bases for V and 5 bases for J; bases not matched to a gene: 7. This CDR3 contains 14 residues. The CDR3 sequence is CASTPGTGRDTQYF. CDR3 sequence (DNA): TGCGCCAGCACACCCGGGACAGGGAGAGATACGCAGTATTTT.

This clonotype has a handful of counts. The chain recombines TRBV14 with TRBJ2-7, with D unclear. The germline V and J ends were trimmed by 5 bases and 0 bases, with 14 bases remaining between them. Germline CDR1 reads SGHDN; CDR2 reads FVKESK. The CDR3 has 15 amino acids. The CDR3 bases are TGTGCCAGCAGCGCCCGCAGAGAGTTCTCCTACGAGCAGTACTTC. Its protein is CASSARREFSYEQYF.

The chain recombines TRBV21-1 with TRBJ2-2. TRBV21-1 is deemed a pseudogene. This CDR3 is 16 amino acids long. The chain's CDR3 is CASSKFVSTNTGELFF. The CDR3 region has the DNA TGTGCCAGCAGCAAATTCGTCTCCACGAACACCGGGGAGCTGTTTTTT.

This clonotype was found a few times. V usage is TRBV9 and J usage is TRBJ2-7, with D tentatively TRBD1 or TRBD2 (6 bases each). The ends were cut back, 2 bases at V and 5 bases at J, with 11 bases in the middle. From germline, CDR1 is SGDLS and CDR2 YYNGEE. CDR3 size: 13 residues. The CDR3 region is CASSVGGYHEQYF. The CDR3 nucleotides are TGTGCCAGCAGCGTGGGGGGCTATCACGAGCAGTACTTC.

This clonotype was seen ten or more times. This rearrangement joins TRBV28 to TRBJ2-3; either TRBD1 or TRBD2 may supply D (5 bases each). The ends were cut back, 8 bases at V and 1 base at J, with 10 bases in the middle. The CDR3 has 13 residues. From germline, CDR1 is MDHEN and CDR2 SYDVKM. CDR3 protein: CASRGVGTDTQYF. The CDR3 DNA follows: TGTGCCAGCCGGGGCGTTGGCACAGATACGCAGTATTTT. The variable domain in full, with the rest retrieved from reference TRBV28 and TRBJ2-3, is DVKVTQSSRYLVKRTGEKVFLECVQDMDHENMFWYRQDPGLGLRLIYFSYDVKMKEKGDIPEGYSVSREKKERFSLILESASTNQTSMYLCASRGVGTDTQYFGPGTRLTVL.

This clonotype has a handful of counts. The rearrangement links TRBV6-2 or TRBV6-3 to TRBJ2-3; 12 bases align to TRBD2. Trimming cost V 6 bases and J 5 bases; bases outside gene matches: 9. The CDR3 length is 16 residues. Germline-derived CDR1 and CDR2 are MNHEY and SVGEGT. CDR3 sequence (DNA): TGTGCCAGCAGACTTCGACTAGCGGGAGCTTTAGATACGCAGTATTTT. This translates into CASRLRLAGALDTQYF.

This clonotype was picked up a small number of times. CDR3 sequence (DNA): TGTGCCAGCAGCTCTCGGATAGCGGCCTCCTACGAGCAGTACTTC. As protein: CASSSRIAASYEQYF. The chain couples TRBV7-2 to TRBJ2-7, with D possibly TRBD2 on 6 matching bases. Trimming left V 4 bases short and J 0 bases short, with 13 bases between. Per germline, CDR1 SGHTA and CDR2 FQGNSA. The CDR3 totals 15 residues.

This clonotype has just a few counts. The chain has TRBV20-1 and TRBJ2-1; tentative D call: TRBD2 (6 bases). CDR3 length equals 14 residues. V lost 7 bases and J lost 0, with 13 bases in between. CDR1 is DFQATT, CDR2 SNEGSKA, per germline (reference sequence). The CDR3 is CSVPGTSSYNEQFF. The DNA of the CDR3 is TGCAGTGTTCCCGGGACTTCCTCCTACAATGAGCAGTTCTTC.